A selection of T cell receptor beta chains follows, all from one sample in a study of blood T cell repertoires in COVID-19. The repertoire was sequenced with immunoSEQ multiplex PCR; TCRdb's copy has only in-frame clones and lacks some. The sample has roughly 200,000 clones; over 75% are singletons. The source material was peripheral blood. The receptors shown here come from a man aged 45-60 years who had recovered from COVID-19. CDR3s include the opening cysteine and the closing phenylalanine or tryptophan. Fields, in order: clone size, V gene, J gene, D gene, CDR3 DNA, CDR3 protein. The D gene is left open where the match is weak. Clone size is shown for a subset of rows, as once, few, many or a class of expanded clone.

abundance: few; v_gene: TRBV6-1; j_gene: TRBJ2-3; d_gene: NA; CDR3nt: TGTGCCAGCAGTGAATGGGACATGGTCGCAGATACGCAGTATTTT; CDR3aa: CASSEWDMVADTQYF
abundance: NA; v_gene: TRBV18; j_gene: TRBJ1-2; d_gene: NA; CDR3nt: TGTGCCAGCTCACCCAGGGAGGGACTTGGTGGCTACACCTTC; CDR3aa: CASSPREGLGGYTF
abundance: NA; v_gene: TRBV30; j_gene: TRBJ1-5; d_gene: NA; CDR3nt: TGTGCCTGGGCCTCCCAGGGTAACCAGCCCCAGCATTTT; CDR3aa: CAWASQGNQPQHF
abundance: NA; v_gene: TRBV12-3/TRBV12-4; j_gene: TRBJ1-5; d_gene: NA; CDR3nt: TGTGCCAGCAGTTACAGGTTGGATCAGCCCCAGCATTTT; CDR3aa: CASSYRLDQPQHF
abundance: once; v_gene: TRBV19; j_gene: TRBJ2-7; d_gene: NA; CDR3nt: TGTGCCAGTAGTCCACAGGTTACTACCTACGAGCAGTACTTC; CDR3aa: CASSPQVTTYEQYF
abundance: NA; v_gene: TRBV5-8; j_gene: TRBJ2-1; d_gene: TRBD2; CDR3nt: TGTGCCAGCAGCGGGGGGAGGACTAGCGGGACCGGTGAGCAGTTCTTC; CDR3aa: CASSGGRTSGTGEQFF
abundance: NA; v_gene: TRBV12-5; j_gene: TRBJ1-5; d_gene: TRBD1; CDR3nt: TGTGCTAGTGGTTTGCTGACAGGGGGTCAGCCCCAGCATTTT; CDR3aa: CASGLLTGGQPQHF
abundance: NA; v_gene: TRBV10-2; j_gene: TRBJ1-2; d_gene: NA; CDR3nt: TGCGCCAGCAGTGTCGGACAGCTAATTAACTATGGCTACACCTTC; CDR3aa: CASSVGQLINYGYTF
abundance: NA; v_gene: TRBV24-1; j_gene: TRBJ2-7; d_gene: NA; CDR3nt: TGTGCCACCAGTGAACCTGCTTCAGGGGACGAGCAGTACTTC; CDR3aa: CATSEPASGDEQYF
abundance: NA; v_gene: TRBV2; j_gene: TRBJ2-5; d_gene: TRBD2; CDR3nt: TGTGCCAGCGGTAGTAGCGGGAGGGCTGAGGAGACCCAGTACTTC; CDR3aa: CASGSSGRAEETQYF
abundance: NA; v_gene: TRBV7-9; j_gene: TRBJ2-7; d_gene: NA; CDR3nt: TGTGCCAGCAGCTCCCTCGGGGACTCCTACGAGCAGTACTTC; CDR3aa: CASSSLGDSYEQYF
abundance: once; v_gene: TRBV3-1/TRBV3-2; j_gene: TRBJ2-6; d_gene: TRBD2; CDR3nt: TGTGCCAGCAGCCAAGTTTTAGTAGCGGGAGACCACTCTGGGGCCAACGTCCTGACTTTC; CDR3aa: CASSQVLVAGDHSGANVLTF
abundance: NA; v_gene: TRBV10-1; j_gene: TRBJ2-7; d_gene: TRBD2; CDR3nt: TGCGCCAGCAGTGGTTCTCCTAGCGGGAGAACGGGAACATCCTACGAGCAGTACTTC; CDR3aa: CASSGSPSGRTGTSYEQYF
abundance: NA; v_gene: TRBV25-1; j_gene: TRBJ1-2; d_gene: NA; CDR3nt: TGTGCCAGCAGTGAGGGACTCAATGCCTATGGCTACACCTTC; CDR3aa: CASSEGLNAYGYTF
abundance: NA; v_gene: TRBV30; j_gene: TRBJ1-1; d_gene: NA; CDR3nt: TGTGCCTGGAGTGTAGGAGGGTGGAACACTGAAGCTTTCTTT; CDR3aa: CAWSVGGWNTEAFF
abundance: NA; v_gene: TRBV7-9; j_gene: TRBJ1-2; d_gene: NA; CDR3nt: TGTGCCAGCAGCTTATTGGACAGCGTGGCGGGCTACACCTTC; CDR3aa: CASSLLDSVAGYTF
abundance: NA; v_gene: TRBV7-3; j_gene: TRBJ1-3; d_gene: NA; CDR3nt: TGTGCCAGCAGCTTAATGTCGGGGTACTCTGGAAACACCATATATTTT; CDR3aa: CASSLMSGYSGNTIYF
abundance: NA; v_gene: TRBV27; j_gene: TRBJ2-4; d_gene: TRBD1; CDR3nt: TGTGCCAGCAGTTTTTCGTTTGGTCAGGACAGGGCCAAAAACATTCAGTACTTC; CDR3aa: CASSFSFGQDRAKNIQYF
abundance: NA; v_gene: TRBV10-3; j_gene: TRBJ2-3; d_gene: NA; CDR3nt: TGTGCCATCAGCCCGCGGGGATTGAGGGCAGATACGCAGTATTTT; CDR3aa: CAISPRGLRADTQYF
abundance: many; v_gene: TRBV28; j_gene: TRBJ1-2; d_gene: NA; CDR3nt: TGTGCCAGCAGTTGGGACATCATCTATGGCTACACCTTC; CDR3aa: CASSWDIIYGYTF
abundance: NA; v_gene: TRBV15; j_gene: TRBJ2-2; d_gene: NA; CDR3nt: TGTGCCACCAGCGGAGTTGGCGGAGACGCGAACACCGGGGAGCTGTTTTTT; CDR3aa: CATSGVGGDANTGELFF
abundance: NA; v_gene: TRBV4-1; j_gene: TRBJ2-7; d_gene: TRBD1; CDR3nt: TGCGCCAGCAGCCAAGATGACAGGGAAGGTTACGAGCAGTACTTC; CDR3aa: CASSQDDREGYEQYF
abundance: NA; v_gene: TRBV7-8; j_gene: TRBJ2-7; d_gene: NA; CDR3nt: TGTGCCAGCAGCAACCGGGACTTCCTCTTGGAGCAGTACTTC; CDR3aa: CASSNRDFLLEQYF
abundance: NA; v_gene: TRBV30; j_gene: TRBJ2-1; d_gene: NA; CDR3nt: TGTGCCTGGAGCCGCAGGGGACACCCCTACAATGAGCAGTTCTTC; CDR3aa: CAWSRRGHPYNEQFF
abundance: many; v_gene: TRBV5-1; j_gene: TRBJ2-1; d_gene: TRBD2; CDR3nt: TGCGCCAGCAGCTTGGAGGCTAGCGGGAGGGCATCCAATGAGCAGTTCTTC; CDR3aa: CASSLEASGRASNEQFF
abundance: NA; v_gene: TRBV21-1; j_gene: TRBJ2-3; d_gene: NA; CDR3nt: TGTGCCAGCAGCAAAGCCCGCAATAAGAACAGGCCATCTAGCACAGATACGCAGTATTTT; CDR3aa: CASSKARNKNRPSSTDTQYF
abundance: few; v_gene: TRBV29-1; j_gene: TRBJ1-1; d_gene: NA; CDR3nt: TGCAGCATTTTTATTAACACTGAAGCTTTCTTT; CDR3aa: CSIFINTEAFF
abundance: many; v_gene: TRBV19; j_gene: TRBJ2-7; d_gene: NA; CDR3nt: TGTGCCAGTAGTATACGGAGGGACGGATACGAGCAGTACTTC; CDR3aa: CASSIRRDGYEQYF
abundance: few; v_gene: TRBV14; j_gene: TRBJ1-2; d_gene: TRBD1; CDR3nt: TGTGCCAGCAGCCTCGTCTGGACAGGGGGCGGGAGTTATGGCTACACCTTC; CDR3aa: CASSLVWTGGGSYGYTF
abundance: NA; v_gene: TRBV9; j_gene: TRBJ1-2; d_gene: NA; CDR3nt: TGTGCCAGCAGCGTGGGAGGGACCGCAGCTAACTATGGCTACACCTTC; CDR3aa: CASSVGGTAANYGYTF
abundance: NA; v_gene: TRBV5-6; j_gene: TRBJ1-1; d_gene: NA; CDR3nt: TGTGCCAGCAGACAGACAGATAAGAACACTGAAGCTTTCTTT; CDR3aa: CASRQTDKNTEAFF
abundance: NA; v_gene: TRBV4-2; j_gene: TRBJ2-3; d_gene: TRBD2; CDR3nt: TGTGCCAGCAGCTACACGGCCGGGACTAGCGGGAGGGTTATCACAGATACGCAGTATTTT; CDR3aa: CASSYTAGTSGRVITDTQYF
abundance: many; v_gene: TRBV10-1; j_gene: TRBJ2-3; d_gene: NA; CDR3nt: TGCGCCAGCAGTGAAGGGGCAGATACGCAGTATTTT; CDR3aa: CASSEGADTQYF
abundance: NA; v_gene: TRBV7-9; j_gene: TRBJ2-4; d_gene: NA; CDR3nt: TGTGCCAGCAGCGACGGGAAAAACATTCAGTACTTC; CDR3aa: CASSDGKNIQYF
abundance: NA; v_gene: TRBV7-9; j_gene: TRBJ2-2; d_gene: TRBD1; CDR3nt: TGTGCCAGCAGCCAGACAGGGCAACCACGACCCGGGGAGCTGTTTTTT; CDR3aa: CASSQTGQPRPGELFF
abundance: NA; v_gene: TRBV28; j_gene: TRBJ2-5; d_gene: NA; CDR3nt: TGTGCCAGCAGCAGGGACACAGGGCGAGAGACCCAGTACTTC; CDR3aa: CASSRDTGRETQYF
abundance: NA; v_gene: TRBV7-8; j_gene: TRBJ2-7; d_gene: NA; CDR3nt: TGTGCCAGCAGCTTAGTCGTCGGACTTTACGAGCAGTACTTC; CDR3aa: CASSLVVGLYEQYF
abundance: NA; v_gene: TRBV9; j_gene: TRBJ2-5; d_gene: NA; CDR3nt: TGTGCCAGCAGCGTATCACCCGCAGAAGAGACCCAGTACTTC; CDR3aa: CASSVSPAEETQYF
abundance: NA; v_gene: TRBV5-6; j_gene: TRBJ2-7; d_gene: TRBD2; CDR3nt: TGTGCCAGCAGCCCACGGGGGGCCTACGAGCAGTACTTC; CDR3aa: CASSPRGAYEQYF
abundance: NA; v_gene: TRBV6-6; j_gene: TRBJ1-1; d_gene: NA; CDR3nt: TGTGCCAGCCTCCGGGGCACTGAAGCTTTCTTT; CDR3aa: CASLRGTEAFF
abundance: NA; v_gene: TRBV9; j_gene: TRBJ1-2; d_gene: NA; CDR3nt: TGTGCCAGCAGCGGGTTCCGGAACTATGGCTACACCTTC; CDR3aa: CASSGFRNYGYTF
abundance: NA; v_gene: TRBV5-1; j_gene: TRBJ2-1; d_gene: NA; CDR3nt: TGCGCCAGCAGCTTGGTCGGGGGTCAATACAATGAGCAGTTCTTC; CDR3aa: CASSLVGGQYNEQFF